The 11 T cell receptor beta chains below come from one sample, sequenced in a study of blood T cells in healthy people across ages. For the second PCR, which ran for about 6 to 12 cycles, a sample-barcoded 5' primer and a J-beta primer mix were used. TCRdb independently ran MiXCR on the 5' RACE reads; one entry per CDR3 protein. The data contain more than 800,000 distinct CDR3 sequences, 40% to 45% of them singletons. Material for sequencing was blood. These receptors were taken from a woman aged 55-75 years in good health.

The chain combines TRBV4-2 with TRBJ2-5; D remains unclear. The V end lost 1 base, the J end lost 0 bases, and 15 bases lay between the germline ends. There are 17 residues in the CDR3. Germline assignment: CDR1 LGHNA and CDR2 YNFKEQ. For the CDR3, the DNA is TGTGCCAGCAGCCAAGGTACTCCAGGACCGTACCAAGAGACCCAGTACTTC. Protein: CASSQGTPGPYQETQYF.

The sample holds a few counts of this clonotype. The rearrangement uses TRBV27 and TRBJ2-7, with D hard to call. Germline lookup yields CDR1 MNHEY and CDR2 SMNVEV (reference sequence). Deletions cut 2 bases from V and 3 bases from J, with 8 bases between. This CDR3 spans 13 amino acids. CDR3 amino acids: CASSLGVNYEQYF. In nucleotides, the CDR3 is TGTGCCAGCAGTTTAGGGGTAAACTACGAGCAGTACTTC.

The V call is TRBV4-1, the J call TRBJ2-7; D unclear. V shed 1 base and J shed 0 bases, with 10 bases lying between them. The CDR3 runs 15 residues. Germline V gene sequence: CDR1 MGHRA, CDR2 YSYEKL. As DNA, the CDR3 is TGCGCCAGCAGCCAAGGAGGAACCAGCTCCTACGAGCAGTACTTC. This gives the protein CASSQGGTSSYEQYF.

This clonotype was counted between two and nine times. The chain links TRBV20-1 to TRBJ2-7; 7 bases fit TRBD1. Trimming removed 1 base from V and 6 bases from J; junction bases left unmatched: 6. The CDR3 has 13 amino acids. Germline CDR1 is DFQATT and CDR2 is SNEGSKA (reference sequence). CDR3 nucleotide sequence: TGCAGTGCTAGAGGGGTGACAGGGTTCGAGCAGTACTTC. Protein sequence: CSARGVTGFEQYF.

The rearrangement links TRBV4-1 to TRBJ1-4; TRBD1 matches at 10 bases. The CDR3 is made up of 15 amino acids. Germline V CDR1 and CDR2: MGHRA, YSYEKL. Trimming removed 4 bases from V and 8 bases from J; junction bases left unmatched: 7. CDR3 protein: CASSPFGTGVEKLFF. DNA of the CDR3: TGCGCCAGCAGCCCTTTTGGGACAGGGGTCGAAAAACTGTTTTTT.

The J gene is TRBJ2-1, the V gene TRBV5-1, with D perhaps matching TRBD2 (6 bases). The DNA end is a closer match to TRBJ2-7, so the J assignment may be wrong. CDR3 size: 14 residues. The germline gives CDR1 SGHRS, CDR2 YFSETQ. For the CDR3, the DNA is TGCGCCAGCACAACGCGGGGCACGCACGGCGAGCAGTACTTC. Its translation is CASTTRGTHGEQYF.

This clonotype was seen more than once but under ten times. The V gene is TRBV15, the J gene TRBJ2-3; D remains unclear. Germline V gene lookup returns CDR1 LNHNV and CDR2 YYDKDF (reference sequence). V gave up 3 bases and J gave up 6 bases, with 10 bases separating them. This CDR3 has 13 residues. The CDR3: CATSSLTADTQYF. In nucleotides, the CDR3 is TGTGCCACCAGCAGTCTCACGGCGGATACGCAGTATTTT.

This clonotype was found a few times. The V and J genes are TRBV20-1 and TRBJ2-7; D remains ambiguous. The CDR3 consists of 15 residues. V was cut by 5 bases and J by 3 bases, with 20 bases left in between. Germline V gives CDR1 DFQATT, CDR2 SNEGSKA (reference sequence). CDR3 protein: CSAGSLGGPLYEQYF. The DNA for the CDR3 is TGCAGTGCTGGGTCGCTAGGCGGACCTCTCTACGAGCAGTACTTC.

This sequence joins TRBV7-8 and TRBJ2-3; no clear D gene. V lost 7 bases, J lost 0 bases, and 11 bases lay in between. Germline CDR1 and CDR2: SGHVS and FQNEAQ. This CDR3 has 14 residues. The CDR3 is CASTSEASTDTQYF. The CDR3 DNA follows: TGTGCCAGCACATCCGAGGCAAGCACAGATACGCAGTATTTT.

The chain links TRBV24-1 to TRBJ2-6, with D unresolved. CDR3 length: 13 amino acids. The ends were cut back, 9 bases at V and 0 bases at J, with 5 bases in the middle. Per germline, CDR1 KGHDR and CDR2 SFDVKD. CDR3 coding DNA: TGTGCCACCCAGCCCTCTGGGGCCAACGTCCTGACTTTC. It codes for CATQPSGANVLTF.

The chain joins TRBV4-2 to TRBJ2-3, with 12 nucleotides matching TRBD1. CDR1 LGHNA and CDR2 YNFKEQ come from the germline V gene. The trim removed 5 bases at V and 1 base at J, leaving 7 bases unmatched. The CDR3 loop spans 17 amino acids. The CDR3 loop reads CASSIRDRGRRTDTQYF. The CDR3 DNA reads as TGTGCCAGCAGCATCCGGGACAGGGGGCGTCGCACAGATACGCAGTATTTT.